This entry describes one TCR beta chain. Its antigen is not known. The sample comes from a study of CD8 T cells in ankylosing spondylitis. The study, taken as a whole, reports: Prior work had noted some motif variants in reactive arthritis blood and synovial fluid. Clones linked to disease were reported to show significant enrichment in matched ankylosing spondylitis synovial fluid.

Library preparation for TCR beta used quantitative 5'-RACE with molecular barcodes. One entry per CDR3 protein results from TCRdb running MiXCR on the 5' RACE reads. The profile shows 300,000 to 400,000 distinct CDR3 sequences, 20% to 25% of them singletons. This CDR3 spans 15 amino acids. Per germline, CDR1 SGDLS and CDR2 YYNGEE. Trimming took 0 bases from V and 6 from J, leaving 15 bases between them. This receptor was identified in a male donor with ankylosing spondylitis or in good health (not recorded which). Sequencing used blood, either unsorted or a sorted T cell fraction (not recorded which). The J gene is TRBJ1-1, the V gene TRBV9; maybe TRBD1 (6 bases). This CDR3 is CASSVVGTPGSEAFF. CDR3 DNA sequence: TGTGCCAGCAGCGTAGTTGGGACACCAGGTTCTGAAGCTTTCTTT.